This T cell receptor beta chain was sequenced for a study of blood T cell repertoires in COVID-19. Turning to the study itself: Sites in the United States, Italy and Spain provided acute and convalescent COVID-19 samples.

With V trimmed by 5 bases and J by 2 bases, 4 bases remained unmatched. Germline-derived CDR1 and CDR2 are SNHLY and FYNNEI. There are 14 residues in the CDR3. Original processing methods: Estimated nucleated cell counts came from reference gene primer amplification. Measured with immunoSEQ multiplex PCR; TCRdb has only the in-frame clones, and not every one. The V and J calls and clone size come from that table; D and trimming were worked out from the DNA. The table has about 73,000 clones, roughly 87% seen once; the top ten hold roughly 9.6%. The sample was peripheral blood. The sequence derives from a man at least 80 years old with acute or convalescent COVID-19. The chain is built from TRBV2 and TRBJ1-1; 8 nucleotides align to TRBD1. The CDR3: CASSYTGGNTEAFF. The CDR3 region has the DNA TGTGCCAGCAGTTATACAGGGGGAAACACTGAAGCTTTCTTT.